A selection of T cell receptor beta chains follows, all from one sample in a study of blood T cells in healthy people across ages. TCRdb analysed the 5' RACE reads with MiXCR anew, one entry per CDR3 protein. The profile shows 700,000 or so distinct CDR3 sequences, 22% of them singletons. Sample: blood. All receptors derive from a man between 65 and 85 years old in good health. The CDR3 runs from the conserved cysteine through the conserved F or W. The order of the fields is V gene, D gene, J gene, clone size, CDR3 protein, CDR3 DNA. A D gene is named only where the DNA matches it firmly. Clone size appears in some rows only: once, few, many, or a class for an expanded clone.

V gene: TRBV18
D gene: TRBD2
J gene: TRBJ2-3
clone size: NA
CDR3 protein: CASSLARERGGRDTQYF
CDR3 DNA: TGTGCCAGCTCGCTAGCCCGAGAGCGGGGGGGCCGCGATACGCAGTATTTT

V gene: TRBV9
D gene: NA
J gene: TRBJ1-3
clone size: few
CDR3 protein: CAGSVGPTDSGNTIYF
CDR3 DNA: TGTGCCGGCAGCGTAGGTCCGACAGACTCTGGAAACACCATATATTTT

V gene: TRBV12-3/TRBV12-4
D gene: NA
J gene: TRBJ1-5
clone size: NA
CDR3 protein: CASRIGGAGPQPQHF
CDR3 DNA: TGTGCCAGCAGGATAGGGGGGGCCGGACCTCAGCCCCAGCATTTT

V gene: TRBV12-3/TRBV12-4
D gene: TRBD1
J gene: TRBJ2-5
clone size: NA
CDR3 protein: CASSFGQAQETQYF
CDR3 DNA: TGTGCCAGCAGTTTCGGACAGGCTCAAGAGACCCAGTACTTC

V gene: TRBV28
D gene: TRBD1
J gene: TRBJ1-4
clone size: few
CDR3 protein: CASSSGDRGGQKLFF
CDR3 DNA: TGTGCCAGCAGTTCAGGGGACAGGGGAGGCCAAAAACTGTTTTTT

V gene: TRBV6-6
D gene: TRBD2
J gene: TRBJ2-7
clone size: few
CDR3 protein: CASSPATSGEQYF
CDR3 DNA: TGTGCCAGCAGTCCGGCCACTAGCGGCGAGCAGTACTTC

V gene: TRBV29-1
D gene: NA
J gene: TRBJ1-3
clone size: NA
CDR3 protein: CSVMGSGNTIYF
CDR3 DNA: TGCAGCGTTATGGGCAGTGGAAACACCATATATTTT

V gene: TRBV12-3/TRBV12-4
D gene: NA
J gene: TRBJ2-3
clone size: few
CDR3 protein: CASSGPTVPDTQYF
CDR3 DNA: TGTGCCAGCAGTGGACCGACCGTCCCAGATACGCAGTATTTT

V gene: TRBV20-1
D gene: TRBD1
J gene: TRBJ2-1
clone size: few
CDR3 protein: CSARDWGTGRNEQFF
CDR3 DNA: TGCAGTGCTAGAGATTGGGGGACAGGCCGCAATGAGCAGTTCTTC

V gene: TRBV29-1
D gene: NA
J gene: TRBJ2-2
clone size: few
CDR3 protein: CSVESRIGSGELFF
CDR3 DNA: TGCAGCGTTGAAAGCAGGATAGGCAGCGGGGAGCTGTTTTTT

V gene: TRBV5-5
D gene: NA
J gene: TRBJ2-3
clone size: NA
CDR3 protein: CASSFGHGSTDTQYF
CDR3 DNA: TGTGCCAGCAGCTTCGGACACGGTAGCACAGATACGCAGTATTTT

V gene: TRBV20-1
D gene: NA
J gene: TRBJ2-3
clone size: NA
CDR3 protein: CSARRQLSTDTQYF
CDR3 DNA: TGCAGTGCGCGCCGACAGCTTAGCACAGATACGCAGTATTTT

V gene: TRBV27
D gene: NA
J gene: TRBJ1-5
clone size: NA
CDR3 protein: CASSFAPVGQPQHF
CDR3 DNA: TGTGCCAGCAGTTTTGCCCCAGTGGGTCAGCCCCAGCATTTT

V gene: TRBV29-1
D gene: NA
J gene: TRBJ2-3
clone size: NA
CDR3 protein: CSVGTATDTQYF
CDR3 DNA: TGCAGCGTCGGAACAGCCACAGATACGCAGTATTTT

V gene: TRBV12-3/TRBV12-4
D gene: TRBD1
J gene: TRBJ1-5
clone size: many
CDR3 protein: CASRGGQGGQPQHF
CDR3 DNA: TGTGCCAGCAGAGGGGGACAGGGAGGACAGCCCCAGCATTTT

V gene: TRBV12-3/TRBV12-4
D gene: TRBD1
J gene: TRBJ2-3
clone size: few
CDR3 protein: CASSPRTGFSTDTQYF
CDR3 DNA: TGTGCCAGCAGTCCTCGGACAGGGTTTAGCACAGATACGCAGTATTTT

V gene: TRBV5-5
D gene: TRBD2
J gene: TRBJ2-1
clone size: NA
CDR3 protein: CASSLGSGGSLSYNEQFF
CDR3 DNA: TGTGCCAGCAGCTTGGGTAGCGGGGGCTCCCTCTCCTACAATGAGCAGTTCTTC

V gene: TRBV27
D gene: TRBD1
J gene: TRBJ2-1
clone size: NA
CDR3 protein: CASSSWTGRNEQFF
CDR3 DNA: TGTGCCAGCTCATCTTGGACAGGCCGCAATGAGCAGTTCTTC

V gene: TRBV20-1
D gene: TRBD1
J gene: TRBJ2-5
clone size: once
CDR3 protein: CSARDRRGTWRETQYF
CDR3 DNA: TGCAGTGCTAGAGATCGCAGGGGGACCTGGAGGGAGACCCAGTACTTC

V gene: TRBV12-3/TRBV12-4
D gene: NA
J gene: TRBJ1-3
clone size: NA
CDR3 protein: CASRPTARGTIYF
CDR3 DNA: TGTGCCAGCAGGCCGACAGCGCGGGGCACCATATATTTT

V gene: TRBV7-2
D gene: TRBD1
J gene: TRBJ2-1
clone size: NA
CDR3 protein: CASSSAGTGLNEQFF
CDR3 DNA: TGTGCCAGCAGTTCAGCCGGGACAGGACTTAATGAGCAGTTCTTC

V gene: TRBV5-1
D gene: NA
J gene: TRBJ2-2
clone size: few
CDR3 protein: CASSLVVGSTGELFF
CDR3 DNA: TGCGCCAGCAGCTTGGTCGTCGGCAGCACCGGGGAGCTGTTTTTT

V gene: TRBV6-5
D gene: NA
J gene: TRBJ2-1
clone size: few
CDR3 protein: CASSRLTRSSYNEQFF
CDR3 DNA: TGTGCCAGCAGTAGACTGACTCGCAGCTCCTACAATGAGCAGTTCTTC

V gene: TRBV3-1
D gene: NA
J gene: TRBJ1-5
clone size: many
CDR3 protein: CASSQNSFGGNQPQHF
CDR3 DNA: TGTGCCAGCAGCCAAAACTCCTTCGGGGGGAATCAGCCCCAGCATTTT

V gene: TRBV18
D gene: NA
J gene: TRBJ2-6
clone size: few
CDR3 protein: CASYVGTPNSGANVLTF
CDR3 DNA: TGTGCCAGCTATGTCGGGACACCTAACTCTGGGGCCAACGTCCTGACTTTC

V gene: TRBV6-5
D gene: TRBD2
J gene: TRBJ2-1
clone size: NA
CDR3 protein: CASSYGLGAYNEQFF
CDR3 DNA: TGTGCCAGCAGTTACGGACTAGGCGCCTACAATGAGCAGTTCTTC

V gene: TRBV9
D gene: TRBD1
J gene: TRBJ2-5
clone size: few
CDR3 protein: CGGGRARQETQYF
CDR3 DNA: TGTGGAGGGGGCAGGGCTCGCCAAGAGACCCAGTACTTC

V gene: TRBV6-6
D gene: TRBD1
J gene: TRBJ2-7
clone size: NA
CDR3 protein: CASNIQGPSYEQYF
CDR3 DNA: TGTGCCAGCAACATACAGGGGCCCTCCTACGAGCAGTACTTC

V gene: TRBV4-3
D gene: NA
J gene: TRBJ1-5
clone size: NA
CDR3 protein: CASSQSTGNNQPQHF
CDR3 DNA: TGCGCCAGCAGCCAATCGACAGGAAACAATCAGCCCCAGCATTTT

V gene: TRBV7-2
D gene: NA
J gene: TRBJ2-3
clone size: NA
CDR3 protein: CASSVRRGKSTDTQYF
CDR3 DNA: TGTGCCAGCAGCGTAAGACGGGGGAAAAGCACAGATACGCAGTATTTT

V gene: TRBV3-1
D gene: NA
J gene: TRBJ1-2
clone size: few
CDR3 protein: CASSHGPSGGYTF
CDR3 DNA: TGTGCCAGCAGCCACGGACCCTCGGGGGGCTACACCTTC